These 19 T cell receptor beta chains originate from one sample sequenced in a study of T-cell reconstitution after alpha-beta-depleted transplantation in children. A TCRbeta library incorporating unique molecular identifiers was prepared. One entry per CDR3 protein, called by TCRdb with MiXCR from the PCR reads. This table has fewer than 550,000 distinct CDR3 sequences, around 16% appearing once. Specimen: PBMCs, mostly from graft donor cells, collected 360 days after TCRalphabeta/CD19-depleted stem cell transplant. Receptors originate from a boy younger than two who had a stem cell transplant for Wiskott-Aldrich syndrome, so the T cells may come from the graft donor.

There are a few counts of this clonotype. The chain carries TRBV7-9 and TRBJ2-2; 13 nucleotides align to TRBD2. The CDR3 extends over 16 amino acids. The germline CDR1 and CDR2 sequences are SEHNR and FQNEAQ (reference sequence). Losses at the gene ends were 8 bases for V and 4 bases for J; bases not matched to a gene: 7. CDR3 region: CASGQGTSGVTGELFF. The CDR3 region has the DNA TGTGCCAGCGGACAAGGGACTAGCGGGGTCACCGGGGAGCTGTTTTTT.

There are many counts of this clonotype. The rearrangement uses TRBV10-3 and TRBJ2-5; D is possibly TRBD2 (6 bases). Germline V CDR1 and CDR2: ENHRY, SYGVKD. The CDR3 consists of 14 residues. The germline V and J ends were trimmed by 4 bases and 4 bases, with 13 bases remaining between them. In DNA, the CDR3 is TGTGCCATCAGTGCAATAGCCGGGGGAGAGACCCAGTACTTC. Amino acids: CAISAIAGGETQYF.

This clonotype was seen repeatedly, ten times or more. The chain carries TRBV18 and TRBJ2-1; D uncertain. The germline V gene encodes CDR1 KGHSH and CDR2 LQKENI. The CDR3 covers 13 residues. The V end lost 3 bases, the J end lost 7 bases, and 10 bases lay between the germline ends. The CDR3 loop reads CASSPEFWNEQFF. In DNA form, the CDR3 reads TGTGCCAGCTCACCGGAATTTTGGAATGAGCAGTTCTTC.

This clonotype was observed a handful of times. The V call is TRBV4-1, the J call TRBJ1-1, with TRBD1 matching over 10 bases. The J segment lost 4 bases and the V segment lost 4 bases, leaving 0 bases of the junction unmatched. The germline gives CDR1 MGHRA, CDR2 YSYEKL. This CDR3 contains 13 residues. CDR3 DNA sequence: TGCGCCAGCAGCCGGACAGGGGGCACTGAAGCTTTCTTT. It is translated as CASSRTGGTEAFF.

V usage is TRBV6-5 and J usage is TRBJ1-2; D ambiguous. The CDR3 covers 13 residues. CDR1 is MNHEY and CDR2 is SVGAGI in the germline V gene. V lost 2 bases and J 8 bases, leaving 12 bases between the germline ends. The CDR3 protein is CASSYEGRGGYTF. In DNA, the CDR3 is TGTGCCAGCAGTTACGAGGGAAGAGGAGGCTACACCTTC.

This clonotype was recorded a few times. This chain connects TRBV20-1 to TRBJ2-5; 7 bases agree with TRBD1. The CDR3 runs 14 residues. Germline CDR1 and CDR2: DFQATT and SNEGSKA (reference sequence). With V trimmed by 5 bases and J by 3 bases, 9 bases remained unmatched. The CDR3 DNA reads TGCAGTGCTCCCACATTAGACAGGGAAGAGACCCAGTACTTC. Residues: CSAPTLDREETQYF.

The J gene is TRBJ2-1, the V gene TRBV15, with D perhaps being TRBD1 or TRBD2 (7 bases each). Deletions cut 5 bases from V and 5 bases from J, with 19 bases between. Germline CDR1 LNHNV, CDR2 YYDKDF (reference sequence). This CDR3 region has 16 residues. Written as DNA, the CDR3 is TGTGCCACCAGCCGGGGGAGGGGGCAAAATGACAATGAGCAGTTCTTC. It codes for CATSRGRGQNDNEQFF.

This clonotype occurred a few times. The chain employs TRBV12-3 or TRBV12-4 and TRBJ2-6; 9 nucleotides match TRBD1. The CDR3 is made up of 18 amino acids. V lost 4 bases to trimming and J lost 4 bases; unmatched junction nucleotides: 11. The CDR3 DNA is TGTGCCAGCAGTTCCCAGGGACAGGGAGGATCGGGGGCCAACGTCCTGACTTTC. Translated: CASSSQGQGGSGANVLTF.

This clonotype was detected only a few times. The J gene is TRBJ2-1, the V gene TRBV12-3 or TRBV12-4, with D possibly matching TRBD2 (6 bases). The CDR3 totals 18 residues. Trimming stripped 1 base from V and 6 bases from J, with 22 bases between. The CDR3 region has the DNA TGTGCCAGCAGTTTAGGCTACGACAGCGGGCAATTTCTCAATGAGCAGTTCTTC. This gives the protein CASSLGYDSGQFLNEQFF.

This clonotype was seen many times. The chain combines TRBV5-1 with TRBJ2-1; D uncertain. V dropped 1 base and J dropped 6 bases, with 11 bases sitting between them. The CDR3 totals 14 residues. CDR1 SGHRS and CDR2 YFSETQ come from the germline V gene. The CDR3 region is CASSLKPHSNEQFF. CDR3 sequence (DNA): TGCGCCAGCAGCTTGAAGCCCCACTCCAATGAGCAGTTCTTC.

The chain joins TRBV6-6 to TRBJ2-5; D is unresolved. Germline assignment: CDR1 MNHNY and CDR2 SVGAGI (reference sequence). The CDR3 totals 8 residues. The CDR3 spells CGKETQYF. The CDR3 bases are TGTGGTAAAGAGACCCAGTACTTC.

DNA of the CDR3: TGTGCCAGCAGCAGGTCCCCGGCGACTAGCGGGACTGAAGAGACCCAGTACTTC. Translated, it gives CASSRSPATSGTEETQYF. The chain recombines TRBV28 with TRBJ2-5; 11 nucleotides line up with TRBD2. V trimming: 6 bases; J trimming: 3 bases; junction bases outside the gene matches: 15. This CDR3 comprises 18 residues. Germline lookup yields CDR1 MDHEN and CDR2 SYDVKM.

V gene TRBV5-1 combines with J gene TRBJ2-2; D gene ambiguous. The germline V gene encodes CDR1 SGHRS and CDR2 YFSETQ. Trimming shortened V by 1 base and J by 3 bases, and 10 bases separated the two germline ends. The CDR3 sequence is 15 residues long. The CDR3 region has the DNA TGCGCCAGCAGCTTGAACCCGCCAGACACCGGGGAGCTGTTTTTT. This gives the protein CASSLNPPDTGELFF.

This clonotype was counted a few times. CDR3 sequence reads: CASSSRGRLHQQYF. Here the CDR3 DNA reads TGTGCCAGCAGCTCCAGGGGACGCCTCCATCAGCAGTACTTC. The rearrangement uses TRBV7-2 and TRBJ2-7, with a weak D call TRBD1 (6 bases). Trimming left V 4 bases short and J 8 bases short, with 18 bases between. The CDR3 sequence is 14 residues long. CDR1 is SGHTA and CDR2 is FQGNSA in the germline V gene.

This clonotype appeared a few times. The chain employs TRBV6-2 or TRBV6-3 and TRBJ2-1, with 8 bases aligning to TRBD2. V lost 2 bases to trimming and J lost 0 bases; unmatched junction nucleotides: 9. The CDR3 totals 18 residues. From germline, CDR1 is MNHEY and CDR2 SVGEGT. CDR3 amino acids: CASSYRLAGASSYNEQFF. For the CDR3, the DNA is TGTGCCAGCAGTTACCGTCTAGCGGGCGCGAGCTCCTACAATGAGCAGTTCTTC.

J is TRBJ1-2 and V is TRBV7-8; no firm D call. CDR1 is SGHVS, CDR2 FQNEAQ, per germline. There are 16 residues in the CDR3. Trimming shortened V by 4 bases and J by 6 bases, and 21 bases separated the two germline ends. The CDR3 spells CASSSARVGLRDGYTF. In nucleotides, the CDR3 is TGTGCCAGCAGCTCTGCAAGGGTTGGACTAAGGGATGGCTACACCTTC.

The CDR3, as DNA: TGTGCCAGCACTAACAGGGGTGAAGCTTTCTTT. Its translation is CASTNRGEAFF. V is TRBV12-3 or TRBV12-4 and J is TRBJ1-1, with 7 bases identical to TRBD1. The length of the CDR3 is 11 residues. V gave up 7 bases and J gave up 7 bases; unmatched junction bases: 3.

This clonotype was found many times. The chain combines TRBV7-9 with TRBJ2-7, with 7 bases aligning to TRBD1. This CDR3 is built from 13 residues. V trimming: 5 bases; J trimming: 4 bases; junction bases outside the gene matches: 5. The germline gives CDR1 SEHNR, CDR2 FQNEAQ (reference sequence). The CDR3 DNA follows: TGTGCCAGCAGCCTTGGGACAGTGTACGAGCAGTACTTC. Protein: CASSLGTVYEQYF.

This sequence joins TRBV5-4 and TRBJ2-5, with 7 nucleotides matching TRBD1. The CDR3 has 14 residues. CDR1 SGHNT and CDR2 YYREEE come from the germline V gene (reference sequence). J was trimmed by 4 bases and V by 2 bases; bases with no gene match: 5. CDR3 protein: CASSFRQGRETQYF. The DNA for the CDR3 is TGTGCCAGCAGCTTCCGACAGGGTCGAGAGACCCAGTACTTC. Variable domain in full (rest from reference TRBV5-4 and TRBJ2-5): ETGVTQSPTHLIKTRGQQVTLRCSSQSGHNTVSWYQQALGQGPQFIFQYYREEENGRGNFPPRFSGLQFPNYSSELNVNALELDDSALYLCASSFRQGRETQYFGPGTRLLVL.